The clone carrying this TCR beta chain was seen a handful of times. This table comes from immunoSEQ multiplex PCR, and its TCRdb copy is limited to in-frame clones, with some not included. The repertoire holds around 150,000 clones, with 90% as singletons. The data were obtained in a study of T cell responses to AZD1222 COVID-19 vaccine. Germline V gene lookup returns CDR1 LNHDA and CDR2 SQIVND (reference sequence). The CDR3 contains 15 residues. Between the trimmed V and J ends, which lost 5 bases and 0 bases, there was a span of 11 bases. J is TRBJ1-5 and V is TRBV19; D unresolved. The TCR comes from an adult in good health. The source material was peripheral blood, sampled on day 0 of AZD1222 vaccination. CDR3 DNA sequence: TGTGCCAGTAGTCCCGGCCTATATAGCAATCAGCCCCAGCATTTT. It translates to CASSPGLYSNQPQHF.